This T cell receptor beta chain was captured in a study of neurological immune-mediated disorders. Regarding the study as a whole: There were no CDR3 amino acid sequences shared by expanded clones across subjects, a result suggesting private repertoires in all groups.

Of note for this clonotype: Antigen unknown.

5'RACE employing 10-nucleotide random UMIs yielded the cDNA. TCRdb fed the 5' RACE reads into MiXCR, producing one record per CDR3 protein. The data hold tens of thousands of distinct CDR3 sequences, with roughly 4.5% observed a single time. Looked up from germline, CDR1 is MGHRA and CDR2 is YSYEKL. This CDR3 spans 13 amino acids. V was trimmed by 1 base and J by 10 bases, leaving 11 bases between them. The J gene is TRBJ2-1, the V gene TRBV4-1, with D maybe TRBD2 (6 bases). The sample was PBMCs. This receptor was obtained from a woman in her sixties or seventies with multiple sclerosis. Here the CDR3 reads CASSQAGLAEQFF. The CDR3 coding sequence is TGCGCCAGCAGCCAAGCGGGACTCGCCGAGCAGTTCTTC.